The clone carrying this T cell receptor (beta chain) was seen a single time. The antigen is undetermined. Some clones are missing from TCRdb's copy, which holds only in-frame ones; the method was immunoSEQ multiplex PCR. The sample has some 82,000 clones, around nine tenths seen once. The data belong to a study of graft-versus-host responses after intestinal transplantation. Findings and caveats of the study: Peak circulating GvH clone levels were associated with early post-transplant HvG declines. GvH clones appeared in recipient marrow, some first in ileum or blood.

Trimming took 1 base from V and 4 from J, leaving 14 bases between them. This CDR3 has 15 amino acids. Germline CDR1 reads SGHKS; CDR2 reads YYEKEE (reference sequence). The V gene is TRBV5-5, the J gene TRBJ1-1; D possibly corresponds to TRBD1 (6 bases). The sample in question was unstimulated CD8+ T cells sorted from spleen or lymph node cells, obtained before transplant. The sequence was collected from a human donor who was the organ donor for an intestinal transplant. CDR3 nucleotides: TGTGCCAGCAGCTTGTGGGCCGGGGGCCGCACTGAAGCTTTCTTT. Protein sequence: CASSLWAGGRTEAFF.